A single sample gave rise to the 29 T cell receptor beta chains below, sequenced in a study of shared clonotypes between healthy human individuals. Repertoires were generated with immunoSEQ multiplex PCR, while TCRdb's copy carries only in-frame clones and drops some. The table records over a million clones, roughly 96% of them present only once. Sequenced input: naive CD4+ T cells sorted from blood. Subset reported: CD45RA+ positively selected. The receptors were gathered from a man aged 30-40 years in good health.

This chain links TRBV4-2 with TRBJ1-2, with a tentative D call TRBD1 (6 bases). The V gene's germline CDR1 is LGHNA and CDR2 YNFKEQ. The ends were cut back, 2 bases at V and 4 bases at J, with 20 bases in the middle. The CDR3 is 17 amino acids. As DNA, the CDR3 is TGTGCCAGCAGCCAACTTTCGGGAGGACAGACTATCTATGGCTACACCTTC. Residues: CASSQLSGGQTIYGYTF.

The J gene is TRBJ2-7, the V gene TRBV5-1; tentative D call: TRBD2 (6 bases). V lost 3 bases to trimming and J lost 2 bases, with 15 bases between them. The CDR3 is 15 amino acids. The germline V gene has CDR1 SGHRS and CDR2 YFSETQ. DNA of the CDR3: TGCGCCAGCAGCTCCCGGGTCGGGGGTACCTACGAGCAGTACTTC. Its protein product is CASSSRVGGTYEQYF. Looking up the rest from reference TRBV5-1 and TRBJ2-7 gives the full variable domain: KAGVTQTPRYLIKTRGQQVTLSCSPISGHRSVSWYQQTPGQGLQFLFEYFSETQRNKGNFPGRFSGRQFSNSRSEMNVSTLELGDSALYLCASSSRVGGTYEQYFGPGTRLTVT.

The gene calls are TRBV7-2 and TRBJ2-5, with no clear D. The CDR3 has 14 residues. V lost 5 bases to trimming and J lost 2 bases, with 12 bases between them. The germline gives CDR1 SGHTA, CDR2 FQGNSA. CDR3 DNA sequence: TGTGCCAGCAGCCCACGACTTGGGCAAGAGACCCAGTACTTC. It yields the protein CASSPRLGQETQYF.

The V call is TRBV6-1, the J call TRBJ2-3; 7 bases map to TRBD1. Germline values: CDR1 MNHNS, CDR2 SASEGT. This CDR3 is built from 16 residues. V shed 1 base and J 3 bases; nucleotides not matched to a gene: 7. In DNA form, the CDR3 reads TGTGCCAGCAGTGAAGAAGGAAGACAGGGAACAGATACGCAGTATTTT. It specifies CASSEEGRQGTDTQYF.

The genes are TRBV28 and TRBJ2-7, with D maybe TRBD1 (5 bases). CDR1 and CDR2 from the germline V gene are MDHEN and SYDVKM. The ends were cut back, 5 bases at V and 0 bases at J, with 8 bases in the middle. This CDR3 comprises 13 residues. The CDR3 here is CASSMGLSYEQYF. CDR3 in DNA: TGTGCCAGCAGTATGGGGCTCTCCTACGAGCAGTACTTC.

The chain links TRBV19 to TRBJ2-7; TRBD2 matches 10 bases. The germline V gene encodes CDR1 LNHDA and CDR2 SQIVND (reference sequence). Trimming removed 10 bases from V and 3 bases from J; junction bases left unmatched: 6. The CDR3 spans 13 residues. The CDR3 nucleotides read TGTGCCACCGGCGGGACTAGCGTCTACGAGCAGTACTTC. Translation gives CATGGTSVYEQYF.

The rearrangement uses TRBV5-1 and TRBJ2-5; D perhaps matches TRBD2 (6 bases). The germline gives CDR1 SGHRS, CDR2 YFSETQ. With 0 bases removed from V and 2 bases from J, the gap between germline ends came to 11 bases. CDR3 length: 15 residues. In DNA form, the CDR3 reads TGCGCCAGCAGCTTGGTGACTAGTCTACAAGAGACCCAGTACTTC. Translation: CASSLVTSLQETQYF.

This chain's CDR3 is CASSRTGTNEKLFF. CDR3 in DNA: TGTGCCAGCAGTCGGACAGGAACTAATGAAAAACTGTTTTTT. The chain employs TRBV6-6 and TRBJ1-4, with 7 bases identical to TRBD1. V shed 5 bases, J shed 1 base, and the junction held 1 base outside the gene matches. The CDR3 is 14 residues long. Germline assignment: CDR1 MNHNY and CDR2 SVGAGI (reference sequence).

This clone was seen a single time. The chain recombines TRBV7-6 with TRBJ2-3; tentative D call: TRBD2 (6 bases). Germline V CDR1 and CDR2: SGHVS, FNYEAQ. The V and J ends lost 0 bases and 2 bases respectively, with 15 bases between them. The CDR3 is made up of 17 amino acids. The CDR3 protein is CASSLASGGGFTDTQYF. The CDR3 coding sequence is TGTGCCAGCAGCTTAGCGTCCGGGGGAGGCTTCACAGATACGCAGTATTTT.

The V gene is TRBV4-3, the J gene TRBJ2-1, with 13 bases lining up with TRBD2. V trimming: 4 bases; J trimming: 9 bases; junction bases outside the gene matches: 6. CDR3 size: 15 residues. Germline assignment: CDR1 LGHNA and CDR2 YSLEER. DNA of the CDR3: TGCGCCAGCAGCCTACTAGCGGGAGGGCCGGGTGAGCAGTTCTTC. Its translation: CASSLLAGGPGEQFF.

The chain links TRBV29-1 to TRBJ1-1; D remains ambiguous. Germline loops: CDR1 SQVTM, CDR2 ANQGSEA. V lost 6 bases to trimming and J lost 0 bases, with 11 bases between them. This CDR3 is 13 amino acids long. CDR3 sequence reads: CSVSRVMNTEAFF. As DNA, the CDR3 is TGCAGCGTCAGCAGAGTCATGAACACTGAAGCTTTCTTT.

This chain joins TRBV9 and TRBJ2-5; 8 bases agree with TRBD2. CDR3 length: 15 amino acids. The germline gives CDR1 SGDLS, CDR2 YYNGEE. V dropped 4 bases and J dropped 5; count of bases not matched to a gene: 10. DNA for the CDR3: TGTGCCAGCAGCTCCCGGACTGGCGGGGGGGAGACCCAGTACTTC. Residues: CASSSRTGGGETQYF.

This chain joins TRBV14 and TRBJ2-7; 11 nucleotides line up with TRBD1. The CDR3 runs to 17 residues. V gave up 4 bases and J gave up 0 bases; unmatched junction bases: 8. Germline loops: CDR1 SGHDN, CDR2 FVKESK. The CDR3 region is CASSRNGQGATSYEQYF. The CDR3 nucleotides are TGTGCCAGCAGCCGCAACGGACAGGGGGCGACCTCCTACGAGCAGTACTTC.

The chain uses TRBV11-3 and TRBJ2-2; TRBD1 matches at 8 bases. V trimming: 6 bases; J trimming: 5 bases; junction bases outside the gene matches: 14. The CDR3 has 17 amino acids. Germline CDR1 SGHNT, CDR2 YENEEA. The CDR3 region has the DNA TGTGCCAGCAGTTCCGGGGCAGGGGGCGTCGGTACCGGGGAGCTGTTTTTT. Translation: CASSSGAGGVGTGELFF.

In DNA form, the CDR3 reads TGTGCCAGCAGCTTGGGGAGAAAGACAGATACGCAGTATTTT. Residues: CASSLGRKTDTQYF. The chain combines TRBV5-4 with TRBJ2-3; no definite D call. Germline loops: CDR1 SGHNT, CDR2 YYREEE (reference sequence). The CDR3 has 14 residues. Trimming shortened V by 0 bases and J by 3 bases, and 8 bases separated the two germline ends.

The genes are TRBV18 and TRBJ2-7; 8 bases are a match to TRBD1. CDR1 is KGHSH, CDR2 LQKENI, per germline. The ends lost 2 bases at V and 1 base at J; junction bases unmatched: 7. CDR3 length: 16 residues. The CDR3 bases are TGTGCCAGCTCACCAATGCCGGGACAGGTATCCTACGAGCAGTACTTC. Translated: CASSPMPGQVSYEQYF.

The rearrangement links TRBV7-8 to TRBJ2-7; D gene ambiguous. The CDR3 covers 12 residues. The ends were cut back, 0 bases at V and 4 bases at J, with 4 bases in the middle. Per the germline V gene, CDR1 is SGHVS and CDR2 is FQNEAQ. The CDR3 loop is CASSLATYEQYF. CDR3 DNA: TGTGCCAGCAGCTTAGCAACGTACGAGCAGTACTTC.

The V gene is TRBV19, the J gene TRBJ2-7; D is perhaps TRBD1 or TRBD2 (5 bases each). V was trimmed by 2 bases and J by 6 bases, leaving 11 bases between them. This CDR3 spans 13 amino acids. Germline V gives CDR1 LNHDA, CDR2 SQIVND (reference sequence). In DNA form, the CDR3 reads TGTGCCAGTAGTATACGGTCGGGGCGCGAGCAGTACTTC. It is translated as CASSIRSGREQYF. Full variable domain (missing parts from reference TRBV19 and TRBJ2-7): DGGITQSPKYLFRKEGQNVTLSCEQNLNHDAMYWYRQDPGQGLRLIYYSQIVNDFQKGDIAEGYSVSREKKESFPLTVTSAQKNPTAFYLCASSIRSGREQYFGPGTRLTVT.

This rearrangement joins TRBV7-8 to TRBJ2-1, with 11 bases lining up with TRBD2. This CDR3 spans 14 amino acids. Trimming removed 5 bases from V and 6 bases from J; junction bases left unmatched: 3. Germline V CDR1 and CDR2: SGHVS, FQNEAQ. As DNA, the CDR3 is TGTGCCAGCAGCCTGGGACTAGCGGTCAATGAGCAGTTCTTC. Translating it yields CASSLGLAVNEQFF.

This clone was found once. The V and J genes are TRBV7-2 and TRBJ2-7; 9 bases line up with TRBD2. The CDR3 is 17 residues long. V dropped 5 bases and J dropped 1; count of bases not matched to a gene: 12. The V gene's germline CDR1 is SGHTA and CDR2 FQGNSA. The CDR3 loop reads CASSQYTGTSQSYEQYF. In nucleotides, the CDR3 is TGTGCCAGCAGCCAGTATACCGGGACTAGCCAATCCTACGAGCAGTACTTC.

This clone was observed a single time. The rearrangement links TRBV28 to TRBJ2-2, with D maybe TRBD2 (5 bases). Germline CDR1 is MDHEN and CDR2 is SYDVKM. V lost 5 bases to trimming and J lost 4 bases, with 20 bases between them. The CDR3 extends over 17 amino acids. The CDR3 DNA reads TGTGCCAGCAGTGTACGACGAGGGAGCCCGGGCACCGGGGAGCTGTTTTTT. Its protein is CASSVRRGSPGTGELFF.

The chain carries TRBV12-5 and TRBJ1-1; 8 bases are a match to TRBD1. The CDR3 consists of 15 residues. Unmatched junction bases numbered 6, after V lost 1 base and J lost 5 bases. Germline V gene sequence: CDR1 LGHNT, CDR2 FRNRAP. The CDR3 loop is CASGLEDRVWTEAFF. The DNA of the CDR3 is TGTGCTAGTGGTTTGGAGGACAGGGTATGGACTGAAGCTTTCTTT.

The V gene is TRBV20-1, the J gene TRBJ2-7; no clear D gene. The germline V and J ends were trimmed by 3 bases and 7 bases, with 10 bases remaining between them. The CDR3 covers 11 residues. Per germline, CDR1 DFQATT and CDR2 SNEGSKA (reference sequence). This CDR3 reads CSASTVEEQYF. The CDR3 nucleotides read TGCAGTGCTAGTACCGTAGAGGAGCAGTACTTC.

The rearrangement joins TRBV6-4 to TRBJ2-2, with 12 bases identical to TRBD2. Per the germline V gene, CDR1 is MRHNA and CDR2 is SNTAGT. With 3 bases clipped from V and 0 bases from J, the junction kept 8 bases outside the gene matches. This CDR3 is 19 amino acids long. DNA for the CDR3: TGTGCCAGCAGTGAAAGTTGGACTAGCGGGACCACGAACACCGGGGAGCTGTTTTTT. Translated: CASSESWTSGTTNTGELFF.

This sequence joins TRBV27 and TRBJ2-2; possibly TRBD1 or TRBD2 for D (5 bases each). Trimming left V 3 bases short and J 1 base short, with 12 bases between. The CDR3 sequence is 16 residues long. CDR1 is MNHEY and CDR2 is SMNVEV in the germline V gene (reference sequence). The DNA for the CDR3 is TGTGCCAGCAGTTTTCTGGGGGTCGAGAACACCGGGGAGCTGTTTTTT. It is translated as CASSFLGVENTGELFF.

The J gene is TRBJ2-1, the V gene TRBV5-1; D might be TRBD1 or TRBD2, each matching 5 bases. The CDR3 totals 17 residues. With 2 bases removed from V and 4 bases from J, the gap between germline ends came to 19 bases. Germline V lookup: CDR1 SGHRS, CDR2 YFSETQ. The CDR3 region is CASSFGGIMGRYNEQFF. DNA of the CDR3: TGCGCCAGCAGCTTTGGGGGAATCATGGGACGATACAATGAGCAGTTCTTC.

This clone was counted once. The rearrangement joins TRBV29-1 to TRBJ2-7; TRBD2 agrees at 7 bases. CDR1 is SQVTM and CDR2 is ANQGSEA in the germline V gene. This CDR3 has 11 residues. After removal of 4 bases from V and 5 bases from J, the junction contained 2 bases not matched to a gene. The CDR3 coding sequence is TGCAGCGTTGGACGGGGGGACGAGCAGTACTTC. It encodes CSVGRGDEQYF.

The chain recombines TRBV4-3 with TRBJ1-4; D not resolved. Germline loops: CDR1 LGHNA, CDR2 YSLEER. The ends were cut back, 0 bases at V and 6 bases at J, with 11 bases in the middle. This CDR3 spans 15 amino acids. CDR3 amino acids: CASSQDSRGDEKLFF. In DNA, the CDR3 is TGCGCCAGCAGCCAAGATTCCCGGGGTGATGAAAAACTGTTTTTT.

V usage is TRBV6-5 and J usage is TRBJ2-1, with unresolved D. V was shortened by 2 bases and J by 5 bases, with 13 bases between the two germline ends. CDR3 size: 15 residues. CDR1 and CDR2 from the germline V gene are MNHEY and SVGAGI. The CDR3 sequence: CASSYRPLMNNEQFF. The CDR3 nucleotides read TGTGCCAGCAGTTACCGCCCTCTTATGAACAATGAGCAGTTCTTC.